This entry lists 4 T cell receptor beta chains sequenced from one sample in a study of Graves' ophthalmopathy and Graves' hyperthyroidism. Amplified material comprised TCR beta CDR3 regions derived from RNA transcripts. The workflow started with a first-round RT-PCR run with HTBI primers and then moved on to a second-round multiplex PCR. Via MiXCR, TCRdb re-called the multiplex PCR reads, giving one row per CDR3 protein. The sample records a few hundred thousand distinct CDR3 sequences, more than 20% being singletons. Material for sequencing was peripheral blood. The receptors shown here come from a woman aged 18 to 35 with stable Graves' hyperthyroidism.

This clonotype appeared many times. The chain combines TRBV12-3 or TRBV12-4 with TRBJ1-5; D might be TRBD1 (6 bases). CDR3 size: 14 residues. The V end lost 2 bases, the J end lost 6 bases, and 11 bases lay between the germline ends. The CDR3 sequence: CASSLTGQGQPQHF. In DNA, the CDR3 is TGTGCCAGCAGTTTAACAGGGCAGGGTCAGCCCCAGCATTTT.

This clonotype has more than one count but fewer than ten. Germline and junction disagree at one end, which may indicate a read error. The rearrangement uses TRBV19 and TRBJ1-1, with 7 bases identical to TRBD1. Germline lookup yields CDR1 LNHDA and CDR2 SQIVND (reference sequence). CDR3 size: 13 residues. The CDR3 here is CVSSRTGRTEAFF. Written as DNA, the CDR3 is TGTGTCAGTAGTAGGACAGGAAGGACTGAAGCTTTCTTT.

For this clonotype: Compared with germline, one end of the junction differs, possibly owing to a read error. The V gene is TRBV15, the J gene TRBJ2-5, with D unresolved. This CDR3 has 16 residues. Germline values: CDR1 LNHNV, CDR2 YYDKDF (reference sequence). CDR3 sequence: CATSRDRSSQQETKYF. CDR3 sequence (DNA): TGTGCCACCAGCAGAGATAGATCGTCACAGCAAGAGACCAAGTACTTC.

At least ten counts were recorded for this clonotype. The chain is built from TRBV6-1 and TRBJ1-1; a possible D gene is TRBD1 (5 bases). Germline loops: CDR1 MNHNS, CDR2 SASEGT. The CDR3 length is 13 residues. The V end was cut by 6 bases, the J end by 7 bases, with 15 bases between. CDR3 coding DNA: TGTGCCAGCAGGCTTAGGGGCCCCATTGAAGCTTTCTTT. Protein sequence: CASRLRGPIEAFF.